Each of the 9 T cell receptor beta chains below was sequenced from the same sample in a study of B cell selection in AIRE deficiency (dated by TCRdb to the late 2010s). Regulatory T cells were sorted as CD4+CD25hiCD127low/negative cells. The receptor library was made with the immunoSEQ multiplex PCR assay. This is the immuneACCESS table as TCRdb keeps it, with only in-frame sequences that have V and J called. A part of the clones is gone; compared with another copy, unresolved V genes explain less than half, and the rest is unexplained. Across this sample there are tens of thousands of clones, with around 90% seen only once. The ten largest clones capture roughly 1.4% of the sample. Sequencing was done on a sample of CD4+CD25+ Tregs sorted from PBMCs. The receptors derive from a human donor in good health.

The rearrangement joins TRBV7-2 to TRBJ2-7, with a weak D call TRBD2 (5 bases). Per the germline V gene, CDR1 is SGHTA and CDR2 is FQGNSA. This CDR3 contains 12 residues. The V and J ends lost 5 bases and 3 bases respectively, with 8 bases between them. The CDR3 DNA reads TGTGCCAGCAGCACCCGGGGCTACGAGCAGTACTTC. This codes for CASSTRGYEQYF. Together with reference TRBV7-2 and TRBJ2-7, the CDR3 gives the full variable domain: GAGVSQSPSNKVTEKGKDVELRCDPISGHTALYWYRQSLGQGLEFLIYFQGNSAPDKSGLPSDRFSAERTGGSVSTLTIQRTQQEDSAVYLCASSTRGYEQYFGPGTRLTVT.

The rearrangement links TRBV7-9 to TRBJ1-3; TRBD1 agrees at 8 bases. Germline CDR1 is SEHNR and CDR2 is FQNEAQ (reference sequence). The CDR3 has 14 amino acids. The ends lost 5 bases at V and 3 bases at J; junction bases unmatched: 3. CDR3 sequence: CASSPRGLGNTIYF. The CDR3, as DNA: TGTGCCAGCAGCCCCAGGGGGCTTGGAAACACCATATATTTT.

The chain couples TRBV10-3 to TRBJ1-5; D ambiguous. The CDR3 runs to 18 residues. From germline, CDR1 is ENHRY and CDR2 SYGVKD. Trimming shortened V by 8 bases and J by 0 bases, and 23 bases separated the two germline ends. CDR3 loop: CAIGDFPLGRFSNQPQHF. The CDR3 coding sequence is TGTGCCATCGGCGATTTTCCGTTGGGCCGATTTAGCAATCAGCCCCAGCATTTT.

This clone was recorded once. V gene TRBV6-6 combines with J gene TRBJ2-5; D is unresolved. V was pared by 2 bases and J by 5 bases, with 18 bases between. Per germline, CDR1 MNHNY and CDR2 SVGAGI (reference sequence). The CDR3 spans 16 residues. The CDR3: CASSYLGFGYPETQYF. The CDR3 DNA is TGTGCCAGCAGTTACCTGGGGTTTGGATATCCGGAGACCCAGTACTTC.

The chain carries TRBV5-6 and TRBJ2-2; 11 nucleotides agree with TRBD1. Germline CDR1 reads SGHDT; CDR2 reads YYEEEE. The J segment lost 4 bases and the V segment lost 4 bases, leaving 6 bases of the junction unmatched. The CDR3 contains 16 residues. The CDR3 region is CASSPGQGALTGELFF. In DNA, the CDR3 is TGTGCCAGCAGCCCAGGACAGGGGGCGCTCACCGGGGAGCTGTTTTTT.

The count of this clone is one. The chain joins TRBV9 to TRBJ2-1; TRBD2 matches at 11 bases. Per germline, CDR1 SGDLS and CDR2 YYNGEE. The CDR3 consists of 19 residues. With 1 base clipped from V and 0 bases from J, the junction kept 9 bases outside the gene matches. The CDR3 spells CASSVPSGGPKSSYNEQFF. The DNA for the CDR3 is TGTGCCAGCAGCGTACCTAGCGGGGGGCCTAAAAGCTCCTACAATGAGCAGTTCTTC.

This chain links TRBV5-8 with TRBJ2-1; 12 bases line up with TRBD2. The CDR3 contains 17 residues. Germline V gene lookup returns CDR1 SGHTS and CDR2 YDEGEE. V gave up 4 bases and J gave up 4 bases; unmatched junction bases: 9. CDR3 coding DNA: TGTGCCAGCAGCCACCTAGCGGGGGGGCAGAGGTACAATGAGCAGTTCTTC. Its translation is CASSHLAGGQRYNEQFF.

This chain joins TRBV13 and TRBJ2-1; TRBD2 matches at 7 bases. The V and J ends lost 1 base and 3 bases, in that order; junction bases with no gene match: 6. This CDR3 is built from 16 residues. Germline CDR1 is PRHDT and CDR2 is FYEKMQ (reference sequence). CDR3 protein: CASSLVRASGYNEQFF. CDR3 DNA: TGTGCCAGCAGCTTAGTTCGGGCTAGCGGCTACAATGAGCAGTTCTTC.

The rearrangement links TRBV4-2 to TRBJ2-7, with TRBD2 identical over 11 bases. J gave up 3 bases and V 4 bases, and 5 bases lay outside the gene matches. Germline lookup yields CDR1 LGHNA and CDR2 YNFKEQ. The CDR3 spans 15 residues. CDR3 nucleotide sequence: TGTGCCAGCAGCCCCCTAGCGGGGGGCTTCTACGAGCAGTACTTC. This gives the protein CASSPLAGGFYEQYF.